The 10 T cell receptor beta chains below were found in one sample sequenced in a study of CD8+ T cells in alopecia areata. The sequencing template was cDNA reverse transcribed from extracted RNA. Sequencing used immunoSEQ multiplex PCR; TCRdb keeps in-frame clones, though not all of them. The sample gives about 76,000 clones, around 66% of which show up once; 23% is in the top ten. The treatment denotes: oral pan-JAK inhibitor, 5-10 mg twice daily. Sequenced material: CD8+ T cells sorted from blood, taken at week 24, from a patient treated with tofacitinib. These receptors all come from a human donor with alopecia areata.

The chain uses TRBV27 and TRBJ2-1; no reliable D call. Germline V lookup: CDR1 MNHEY, CDR2 SMNVEV (reference sequence). CDR3 length equals 13 residues. Between the trimmed V and J ends, which lost 3 bases and 3 bases, there was a span of 6 bases. DNA of the CDR3: TGTGCCAGCAGTTTTGCCGACTACAATGAGCAGTTCTTC. This encodes CASSFADYNEQFF.

This sequence joins TRBV25-1 and TRBJ2-1; no reliable D call. The V gene lost 4 bases and the J gene lost 9 bases, with 7 bases spanning the gap. Germline CDR1 reads MGHDK; CDR2 reads SYGVNS. The CDR3 contains 11 residues. CDR3 bases: TGTGCCAGCAGTGTGGCGGTTGAGCAGTTCTTC. The encoded protein is CASSVAVEQFF.

The chain links TRBV25-1 to TRBJ1-4; D is unresolved. The V end lost 0 bases, the J end lost 0 bases, and 8 bases lay between the germline ends. Germline loops: CDR1 MGHDK, CDR2 SYGVNS. This CDR3 comprises 16 residues. The CDR3 DNA reads TGTGCCAGCAGTGAATATAGTGGAACAACTAATGAAAAACTGTTTTTT. Protein sequence: CASSEYSGTTNEKLFF.

This clone appeared once. The chain combines TRBV29-1 with TRBJ2-7, with TRBD2 matching over 9 bases. V was pared by 1 base and J by 0 bases, with 1 base of the junction left unmatched. This CDR3 is built from 14 residues. Germline V gene data show CDR1 as SQVTM and CDR2 as ANQGSEA. The DNA for the CDR3 is TGCAGCGTTGAAGCTAGCGGGAACTCCTACGAGCAGTACTTC. The encoded protein is CSVEASGNSYEQYF.

This clone has a single count. The V gene is TRBV27, the J gene TRBJ2-7; no clear D. The CDR3 length is 13 residues. V shed 0 bases and J shed 6 bases, with 9 bases lying between them. Germline V gene data show CDR1 as MNHEY and CDR2 as SMNVEV (reference sequence). The CDR3 spells CASSLSVRSEQYF. The CDR3 DNA reads as TGTGCCAGCAGTTTATCTGTCAGGTCCGAGCAGTACTTC.

This chain links TRBV6-5 with TRBJ2-7; 10 bases are shared with TRBD1. Germline V gives CDR1 MNHEY, CDR2 SVGAGI. This CDR3 comprises 14 residues. The trim removed 4 bases at V and 1 base at J, leaving 1 base unmatched. The CDR3 reads CASSWTGGSYEQYF. DNA of the CDR3: TGTGCCAGCAGTTGGACAGGGGGGTCCTACGAGCAGTACTTC.

This chain uses TRBV19 with TRBJ2-6, with TRBD1 matching over 8 bases. CDR1 and CDR2 (germline): LNHDA, SQIVND (reference sequence). This CDR3 contains 17 residues. J gave up 0 bases and V 7 bases, and 8 bases lay outside the gene matches. This chain's CDR3 is CASTVPGQVSGANVLTF. In nucleotides, the CDR3 is TGTGCCAGTACCGTCCCGGGACAGGTCTCTGGGGCCAACGTCCTGACTTTC.

By proportion, this clone is large. The V gene is TRBV11-2, the J gene TRBJ2-1, with TRBD2 matching over 9 bases. The CDR3 covers 15 residues. V gave up 6 bases and J gave up 3 bases; unmatched junction bases: 6. Germline CDR1 and CDR2: SGHAT and FQNNGV. DNA for the CDR3: TGTGCCAGCAGACTAAGCGGGGGGATCTACAATGAGCAGTTCTTC. It yields the protein CASRLSGGIYNEQFF.

The chain is built from TRBV27 and TRBJ2-7; the D gene is possibly TRBD2 (6 bases). Germline V lookup: CDR1 MNHEY, CDR2 SMNVEV (reference sequence). The CDR3 contains 13 residues. Trimming shortened V by 7 bases and J by 3 bases, and 13 bases separated the two germline ends. CDR3 region: CASTTVGGYEQYF. The CDR3 bases are TGTGCCAGCACCACAGTCGGGGGCTACGAGCAGTACTTC.

This sequence joins TRBV12-5 and TRBJ2-3, with 7 bases identical to TRBD2. Germline values: CDR1 LGHNT, CDR2 FRNRAP. The CDR3 sequence is 15 residues long. With V trimmed by 9 bases and J by 3 bases, 12 bases remained unmatched. The CDR3 sequence is CARDPRKAGTDTQYF. CDR3 DNA: TGTGCTAGGGACCCCCGGAAAGCGGGGACAGATACGCAGTATTTT.